The present T cell receptor (beta chain) was sequenced within a study of molecular identifiers for immune sequencing clone quantification. In the study overall: RNA, taken in replicates from approximately 20,000 or 100,000 naive CD8 cells, was split five ways, with four sequenced. Points from the study as a whole: Jurkat TCR RNA from one cell was spiked into more than 800,000 naive cells, and it was reportedly detectable there. Whereas clones above 20 RNA copies held under 1% of naive-cell molecules, they held over 98% of effector molecules. Barcode sharing among identical TCR molecules could make large clones appear smaller.

There are 13 residues in the CDR3. The germline V and J ends were trimmed by 11 bases and 4 bases, with 17 bases remaining between them. This clonotype has more than one count but fewer than ten. Its matching antigen is unknown. TCRdb redid the calling of the PCR reads with MiXCR, one entry per CDR3 protein. The sample carries about 36,000 distinct CDR3 sequences, about a fifth recorded once. Material: naive CD8+ T cells from blood, with Jurkat cell RNA spiked in. The subset denotes: FACS-sorted CD8+CD4-CCR7+CD45RA+ naive T cells. The chain couples TRBV12-3 or TRBV12-4 to TRBJ1-1; D perhaps matches TRBD1 (6 bases). This clonotype was obtained from a human donor in good health. Some libraries in this study had Jurkat cell RNA spiked in. Here the CDR3 DNA reads TGTGCCTCGGCCGGGGGGCTGAGCACTGAAGCTTTCTTT. It encodes CASAGGLSTEAFF.